This TCR beta chain was retrieved from a study of Tregs in tolerant kidney transplant recipients. About this clone: The target antigen is unknown.

Whole-study results and caveats: Tolerant patients' donor-specific Tregs expanded beyond overall Tregs, suggesting antigen-driven growth. Expanding Tregs on activated donor B cells appeared to best identify donor-specific TCRbeta clones. Changing PCR primers prevented nucleotide comparison between some patients' samples.

The nonmyeloablative bone marrow transplants came from related graft donors, with transient mixed chimerism. Thawed PBMCs were FACS-sorted into unstimulated CD4+CD25+CD127- regulatory T cells, CD4+CD25- non-regulatory cells, CD4 and CD8 cells. Profiling relied on immunoSEQ multiplex PCR, and the TCRdb table lists in-frame clones only, not all of them. The sample holds tens of thousands of clones, over 85% seen once. This TCR was sampled from a human patient who received a combined kidney and bone marrow transplant. The graft donor may have given rise to some T cells. Source: CD4+ T cells from blood (PBMCs), taken 12 months after the transplant.

CDR3 amino acids: CASSPVPDSYGYTF. CDR3 nucleotides: TGTGCCAGCAGCCCCGTACCGGACAGCTATGGCTACACCTTC. The chain couples TRBV9 to TRBJ1-2; TRBD1 is a possible D gene (6 bases). V lost 4 bases and J lost 4, with 14 bases in between. The germline CDR1 and CDR2 sequences are SGDLS and YYNGEE. The CDR3 is 14 amino acids.